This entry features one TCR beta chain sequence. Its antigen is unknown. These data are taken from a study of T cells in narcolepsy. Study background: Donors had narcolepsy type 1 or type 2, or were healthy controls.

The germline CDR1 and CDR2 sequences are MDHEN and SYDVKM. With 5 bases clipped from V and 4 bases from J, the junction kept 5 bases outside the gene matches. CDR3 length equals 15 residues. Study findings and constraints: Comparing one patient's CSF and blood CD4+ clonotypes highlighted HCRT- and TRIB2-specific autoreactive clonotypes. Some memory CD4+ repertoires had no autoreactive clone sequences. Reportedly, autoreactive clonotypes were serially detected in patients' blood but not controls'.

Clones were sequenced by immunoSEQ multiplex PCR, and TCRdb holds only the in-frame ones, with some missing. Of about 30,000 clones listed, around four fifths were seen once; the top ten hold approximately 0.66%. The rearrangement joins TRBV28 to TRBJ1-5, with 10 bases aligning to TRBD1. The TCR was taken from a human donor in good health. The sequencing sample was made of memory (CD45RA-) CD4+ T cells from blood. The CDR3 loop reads CASSQTGGGNQPQHF. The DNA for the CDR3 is TGTGCCAGCAGTCAGACAGGGGGCGGAAATCAGCCCCAGCATTTT.